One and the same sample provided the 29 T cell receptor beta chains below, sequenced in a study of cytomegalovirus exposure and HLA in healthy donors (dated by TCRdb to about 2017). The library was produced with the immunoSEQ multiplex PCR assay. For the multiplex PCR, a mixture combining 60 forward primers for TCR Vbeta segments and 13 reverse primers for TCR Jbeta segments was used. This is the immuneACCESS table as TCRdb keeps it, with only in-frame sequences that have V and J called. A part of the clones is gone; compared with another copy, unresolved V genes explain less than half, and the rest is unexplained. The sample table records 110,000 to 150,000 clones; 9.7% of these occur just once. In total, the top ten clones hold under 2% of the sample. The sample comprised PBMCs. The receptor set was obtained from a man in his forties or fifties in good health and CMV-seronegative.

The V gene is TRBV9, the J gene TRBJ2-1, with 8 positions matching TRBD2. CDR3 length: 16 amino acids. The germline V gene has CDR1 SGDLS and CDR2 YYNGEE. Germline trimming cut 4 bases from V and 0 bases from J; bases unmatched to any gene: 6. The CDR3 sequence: CASSPPSGSSYNEQFF. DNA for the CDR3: TGTGCCAGCAGCCCTCCAAGCGGGAGCTCCTACAATGAGCAGTTCTTC.

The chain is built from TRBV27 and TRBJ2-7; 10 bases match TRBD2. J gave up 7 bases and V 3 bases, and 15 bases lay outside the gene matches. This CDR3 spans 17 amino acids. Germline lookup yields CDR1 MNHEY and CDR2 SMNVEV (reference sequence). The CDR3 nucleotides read TGTGCCAGCAGTTTGGCTAGCGGGAGCCCTTACCCCTGGGAGCAGTACTTC. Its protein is CASSLASGSPYPWEQYF.

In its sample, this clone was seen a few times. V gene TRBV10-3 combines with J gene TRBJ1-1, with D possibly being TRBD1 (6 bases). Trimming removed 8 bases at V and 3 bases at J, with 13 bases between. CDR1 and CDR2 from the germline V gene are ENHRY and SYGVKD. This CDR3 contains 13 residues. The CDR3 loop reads CAIGRQADTEAFF. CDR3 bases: TGTGCCATCGGGAGACAGGCGGACACTGAAGCTTTCTTT.

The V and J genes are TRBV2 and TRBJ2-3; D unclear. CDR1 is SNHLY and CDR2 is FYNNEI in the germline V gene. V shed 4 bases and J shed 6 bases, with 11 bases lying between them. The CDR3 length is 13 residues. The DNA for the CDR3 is TGTGCCAGCAGTGTCCGGTCTTCCGATACGCAGTATTTT. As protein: CASSVRSSDTQYF.

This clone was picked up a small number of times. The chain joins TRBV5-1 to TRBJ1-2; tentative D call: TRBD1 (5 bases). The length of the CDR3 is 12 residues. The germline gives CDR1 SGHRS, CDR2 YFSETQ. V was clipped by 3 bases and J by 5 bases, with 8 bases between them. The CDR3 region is CASSSDTYGYTF. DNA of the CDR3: TGCGCCAGCAGCTCGGACACTTATGGCTACACCTTC. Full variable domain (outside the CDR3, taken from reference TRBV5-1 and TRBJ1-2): KAGVTQTPRYLIKTRGQQVTLSCSPISGHRSVSWYQQTPGQGLQFLFEYFSETQRNKGNFPGRFSGRQFSNSRSEMNVSTLELGDSALYLCASSSDTYGYTFGSGTRLTVV.

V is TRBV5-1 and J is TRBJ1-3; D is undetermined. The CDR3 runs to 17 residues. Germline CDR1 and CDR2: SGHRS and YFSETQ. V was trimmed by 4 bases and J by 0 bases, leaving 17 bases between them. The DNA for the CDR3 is TGCGCCAGCAGCCTAAGGAACAGCTCGAGCTCTGGAAACACCATATATTTT. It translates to CASSLRNSSSSGNTIYF.

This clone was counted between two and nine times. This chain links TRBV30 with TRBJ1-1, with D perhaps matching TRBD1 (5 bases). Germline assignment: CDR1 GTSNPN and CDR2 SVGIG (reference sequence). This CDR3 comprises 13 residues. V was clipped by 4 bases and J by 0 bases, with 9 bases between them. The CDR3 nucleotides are TGTGCCTGGAAACGGGGGTTGAACACTGAAGCTTTCTTT. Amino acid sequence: CAWKRGLNTEAFF.

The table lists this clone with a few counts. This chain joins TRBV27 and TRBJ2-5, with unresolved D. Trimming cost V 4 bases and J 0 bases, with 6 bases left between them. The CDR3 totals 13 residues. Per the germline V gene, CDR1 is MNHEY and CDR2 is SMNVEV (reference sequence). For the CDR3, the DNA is TGTGCCAGCAGTTCACAGAACCAAGAGACCCAGTACTTC. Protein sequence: CASSSQNQETQYF.

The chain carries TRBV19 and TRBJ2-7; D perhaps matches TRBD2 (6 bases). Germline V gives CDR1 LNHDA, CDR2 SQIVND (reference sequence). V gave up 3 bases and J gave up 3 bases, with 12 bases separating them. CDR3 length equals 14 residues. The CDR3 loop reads CASSMAGKVYEQYF. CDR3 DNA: TGTGCCAGTAGTATGGCGGGGAAGGTCTACGAGCAGTACTTC.

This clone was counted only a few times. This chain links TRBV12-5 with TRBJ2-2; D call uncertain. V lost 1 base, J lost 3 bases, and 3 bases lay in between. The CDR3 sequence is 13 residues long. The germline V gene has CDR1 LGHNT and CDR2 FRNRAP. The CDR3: CASGLGHTGELFF. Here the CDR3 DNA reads TGTGCTAGTGGTTTGGGGCACACCGGGGAGCTGTTTTTT.

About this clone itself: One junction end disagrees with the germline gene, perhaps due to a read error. The CDR3 sequence: CATSEGTDTQYF. The CDR3, as DNA: TGTGCCACCTCAGAGGGCACCGATACGCAGTATTTT. The V and J genes are TRBV5-5 and TRBJ2-3; maybe TRBD2 (5 bases). The germline V gene has CDR1 SGHKS and CDR2 YYEKEE (reference sequence). The CDR3 runs 12 residues.

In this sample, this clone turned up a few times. CDR3 sequence: CASSGQGPYPEQYF. CDR3 in DNA: TGTGCCAGCAGTGGACAGGGGCCTTACCCAGAGCAGTACTTC. The genes are TRBV2 and TRBJ2-7, with 8 bases lining up with TRBD1. The CDR3 is 14 residues long. Germline loops: CDR1 SNHLY, CDR2 FYNNEI. With V trimmed by 4 bases and J by 7 bases, 9 bases remained unmatched.

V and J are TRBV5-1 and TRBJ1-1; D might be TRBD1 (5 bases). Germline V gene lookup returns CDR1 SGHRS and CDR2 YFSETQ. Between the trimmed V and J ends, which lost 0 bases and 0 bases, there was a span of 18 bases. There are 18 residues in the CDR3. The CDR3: CASSLALNRQLMNTEAFF. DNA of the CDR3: TGCGCCAGCAGCTTGGCCTTAAATAGACAGCTCATGAACACTGAAGCTTTCTTT.

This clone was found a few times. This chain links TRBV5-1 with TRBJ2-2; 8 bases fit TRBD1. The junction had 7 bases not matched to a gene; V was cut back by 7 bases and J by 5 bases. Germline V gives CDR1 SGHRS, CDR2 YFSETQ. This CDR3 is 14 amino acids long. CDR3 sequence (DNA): TGCGCCAGCGGTCAGGGACAGGCAACCGGGGAGCTGTTTTTT. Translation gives CASGQGQATGELFF.

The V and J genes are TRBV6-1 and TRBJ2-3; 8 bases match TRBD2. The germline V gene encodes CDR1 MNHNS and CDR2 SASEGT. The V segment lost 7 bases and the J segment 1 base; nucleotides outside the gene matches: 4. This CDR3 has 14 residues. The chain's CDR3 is CASTGREGTDTQYF. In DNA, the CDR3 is TGTGCCAGCACTGGGCGGGAGGGCACAGATACGCAGTATTTT.

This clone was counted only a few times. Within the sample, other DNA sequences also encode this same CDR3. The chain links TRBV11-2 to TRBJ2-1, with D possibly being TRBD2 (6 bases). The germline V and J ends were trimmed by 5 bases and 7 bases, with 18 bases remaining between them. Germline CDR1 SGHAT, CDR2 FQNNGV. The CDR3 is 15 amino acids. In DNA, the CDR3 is TGTGCCAGCAGCCATTTTAGCGGAAGGAGAAATGAGCAGTTCTTC. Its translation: CASSHFSGRRNEQFF. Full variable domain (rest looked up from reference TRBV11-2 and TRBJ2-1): EAGVAQSPRYKIIEKRQSVAFWCNPISGHATLYWYQQILGQGPKLLIQFQNNGVVDDSQLPKDRFSAERLKGVDSTLKIQPAKLEDSAVYLCASSHFSGRRNEQFFGPGTRLTVL.

The CDR3 DNA follows: TGTGCCAGCAGCCTTCCGCGGATAGATACGCAGTATTTT. It codes for CASSLPRIDTQYF. This rearrangement joins TRBV28 to TRBJ2-3; no definite D call. Per germline, CDR1 MDHEN and CDR2 SYDVKM. The CDR3 spans 13 residues. Trimming took off 6 bases at V and 5 bases at J, with 12 bases between the two ends.

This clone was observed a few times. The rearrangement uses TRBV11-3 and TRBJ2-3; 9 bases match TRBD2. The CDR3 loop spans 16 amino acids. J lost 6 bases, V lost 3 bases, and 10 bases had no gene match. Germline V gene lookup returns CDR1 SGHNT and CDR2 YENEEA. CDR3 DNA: TGTGCCAGCAGCTTCTCGTCTAGCGGGATAGGTGATACGCAGTATTTT. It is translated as CASSFSSSGIGDTQYF.

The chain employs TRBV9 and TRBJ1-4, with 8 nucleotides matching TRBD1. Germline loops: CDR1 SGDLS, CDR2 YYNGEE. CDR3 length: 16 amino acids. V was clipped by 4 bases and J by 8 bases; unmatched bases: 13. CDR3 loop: CASSRRTDREGEKLFF. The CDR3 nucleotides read TGTGCCAGCAGCCGGAGGACGGACAGGGAGGGCGAAAAACTGTTTTTT.

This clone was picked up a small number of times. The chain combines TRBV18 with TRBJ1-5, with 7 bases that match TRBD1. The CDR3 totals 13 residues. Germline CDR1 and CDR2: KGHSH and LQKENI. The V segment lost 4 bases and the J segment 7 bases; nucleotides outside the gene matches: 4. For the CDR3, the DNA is TGTGCCAGCTCACTACAGGGGTCACAGCCCCAGCATTTT. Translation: CASSLQGSQPQHF.

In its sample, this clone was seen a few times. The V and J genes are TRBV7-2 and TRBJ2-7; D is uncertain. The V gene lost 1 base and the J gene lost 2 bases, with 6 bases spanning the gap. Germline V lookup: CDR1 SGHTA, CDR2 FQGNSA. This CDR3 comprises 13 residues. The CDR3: CASSLVPAYEQYF. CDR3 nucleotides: TGTGCCAGCAGCTTAGTTCCGGCCTACGAGCAGTACTTC. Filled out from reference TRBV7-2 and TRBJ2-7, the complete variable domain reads GAGVSQSPSNKVTEKGKDVELRCDPISGHTALYWYRQSLGQGLEFLIYFQGNSAPDKSGLPSDRFSAERTGGSVSTLTIQRTQQEDSAVYLCASSLVPAYEQYFGPGTRLTVT.

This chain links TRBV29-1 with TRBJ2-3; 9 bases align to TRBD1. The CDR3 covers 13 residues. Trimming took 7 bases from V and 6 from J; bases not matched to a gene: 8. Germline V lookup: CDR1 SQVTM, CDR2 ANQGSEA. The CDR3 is CSALQGARDTQYF. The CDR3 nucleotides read TGCAGCGCCCTACAGGGGGCGAGGGATACGCAGTATTTT.

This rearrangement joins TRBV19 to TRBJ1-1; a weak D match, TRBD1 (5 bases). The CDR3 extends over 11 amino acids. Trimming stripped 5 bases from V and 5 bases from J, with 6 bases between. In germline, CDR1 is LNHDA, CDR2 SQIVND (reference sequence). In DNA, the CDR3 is TGTGCCAGTAGTCAGGGAACTGAAGCTTTCTTT. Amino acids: CASSQGTEAFF.

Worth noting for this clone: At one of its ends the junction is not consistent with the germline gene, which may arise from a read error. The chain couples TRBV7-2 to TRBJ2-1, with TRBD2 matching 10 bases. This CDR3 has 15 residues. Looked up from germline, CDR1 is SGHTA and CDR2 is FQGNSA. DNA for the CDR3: TGTGTCAGCAGCATTACTAGCGGGATGCTCAATGAGCAGTTCTTC. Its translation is CVSSITSGMLNEQFF.

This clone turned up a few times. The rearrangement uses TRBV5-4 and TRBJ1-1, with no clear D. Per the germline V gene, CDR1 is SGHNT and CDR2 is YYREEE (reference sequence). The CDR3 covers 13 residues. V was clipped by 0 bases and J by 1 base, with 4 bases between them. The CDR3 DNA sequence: TGTGCCAGCAGCTTGGAACAGAACACTGAAGCTTTCTTT. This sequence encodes CASSLEQNTEAFF.

The CDR3 DNA follows: TGTGCCAGCAGTTCCCGGGCGGGTCTGAGGACAGATACGCAGTATTTT. Protein sequence: CASSSRAGLRTDTQYF. The chain has TRBV27 and TRBJ2-3, with D possibly being TRBD2 (5 bases). V gave up 4 bases and J gave up 3 bases, with 17 bases separating them. The CDR3 is 16 residues long. The germline V gene encodes CDR1 MNHEY and CDR2 SMNVEV (reference sequence).

CDR3 protein: CASSLAYSTVYSNQPQHF. In nucleotides, the CDR3 is TGTGCCAGCAGCTTGGCCTATTCGACAGTCTATAGCAATCAGCCCCAGCATTTT. This sequence joins TRBV5-8 and TRBJ1-5; a weak D match, TRBD1 (5 bases). V lost 0 bases and J lost 0, with 16 bases in between. The germline V gene encodes CDR1 SGHTS and CDR2 YDEGEE. The CDR3 is made up of 18 amino acids.

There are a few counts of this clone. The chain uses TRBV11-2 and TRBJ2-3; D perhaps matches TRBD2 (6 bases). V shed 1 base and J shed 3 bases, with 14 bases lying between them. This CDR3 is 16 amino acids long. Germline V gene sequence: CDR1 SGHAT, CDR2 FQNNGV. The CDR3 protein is CASSLGLVVLTDTQYF. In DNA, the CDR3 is TGTGCCAGCAGCTTAGGACTAGTCGTCTTAACAGATACGCAGTATTTT.

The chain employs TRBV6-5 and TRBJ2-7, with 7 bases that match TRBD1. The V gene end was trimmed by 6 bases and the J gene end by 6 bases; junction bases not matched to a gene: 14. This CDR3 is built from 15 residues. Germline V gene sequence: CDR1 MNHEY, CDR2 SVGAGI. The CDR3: CASSQDRAGYREQYF. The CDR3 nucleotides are TGTGCCAGCAGCCAAGACAGGGCCGGTTACCGCGAGCAGTACTTC.